One sample yielded the 14 T cell receptor beta chains listed below, sequenced in a study of CD8+ T cells in alopecia areata (dated by TCRdb to between 2018 and 2020). Explained via the paper, the time point label denotes: about 5 months on oral tofacitinib. In light of the paper, this sample's treatment or condition label describes: oral pan-JAK inhibitor, 5-10 mg twice daily. The library was built by means of the immunoSEQ multiplex PCR assay. To provide template for TCR sequencing, every sample had RNA extracted and reverse transcribed into cDNA. Here the immuneACCESS table is served through TCRdb, limited to in-frame sequences with V and J called. Missing clones are a known gap in these copies; in checked studies unresolved V genes cover under half, and the rest lacks a known reason. The sample contains 90,000 to 120,000 clones, 84% of them found a single time. The ten most abundant clones make up less than 30% of the sample.

Sequencing used CD8+ T cells sorted from blood, obtained at week 24, from a patient treated with tofacitinib. Receptors originate from a human donor with alopecia areata.

V usage is TRBV28 and J usage is TRBJ1-1, with D hard to call. V dropped 5 bases and J dropped 3 bases, with 7 bases sitting between them. The CDR3 extends over 12 amino acids. CDR1 and CDR2 from the germline V gene are MDHEN and SYDVKM. CDR3 nucleotide sequence: TGTGCCAGCAGTCCCTCCTACACTGAAGCTTTCTTT. Its translation is CASSPSYTEAFF.

The chain combines TRBV4-3 with TRBJ2-3, with a weak D call TRBD2 (7 bases). Germline CDR1 reads LGHNA; CDR2 reads YSLEER. The ends were cut back, 3 bases at V and 4 bases at J, with 14 bases in the middle. The CDR3 length is 15 residues. The CDR3 DNA is TGCGCCAGCAGCCAGTGGGGGGGCCGGGCAGATACGCAGTATTTT. Translated, it gives CASSQWGGRADTQYF.

The chain uses TRBV4-3 and TRBJ2-7; D gene unclear. V gave up 4 bases and J gave up 4 bases, with 17 bases separating them. The germline gives CDR1 LGHNA, CDR2 YSLEER. This CDR3 spans 15 amino acids. The CDR3 reads CASSPLHLPKYEQYF. In nucleotides, the CDR3 is TGCGCCAGCAGCCCCTTACATCTGCCGAAATACGAGCAGTACTTC.

V and J are TRBV5-1 and TRBJ1-1, with D perhaps matching TRBD1 (5 bases). The CDR3 runs to 12 residues. Germline lookup yields CDR1 SGHRS and CDR2 YFSETQ. Trimming pared 3 bases from V and 3 bases from J, leaving 6 bases between. CDR3 sequence: CASSWGDTEAFF. In DNA, the CDR3 is TGCGCCAGCAGCTGGGGGGACACTGAAGCTTTCTTT.

CDR3 residues: CASSPATGDQETQYF. The CDR3 DNA reads as TGTGCCAGCAGCCCCGCGACTGGAGACCAAGAGACCCAGTACTTC. The chain has TRBV4-2 and TRBJ2-5; the D is unclear. CDR3 length equals 15 residues. Trimming removed 4 bases from V and 0 bases from J, with 12 bases in between. The germline V gene has CDR1 LGHNA and CDR2 YNFKEQ.

V usage is TRBV4-1 and J usage is TRBJ2-7; TRBD2 matches 8 bases. J gave up 5 bases and V 3 bases, and 6 bases lay outside the gene matches. The CDR3 contains 14 residues. Germline V gene lookup returns CDR1 MGHRA and CDR2 YSYEKL. The CDR3 reads CASSQHGGANEQYF. Here the CDR3 DNA reads TGCGCCAGCAGCCAGCACGGGGGGGCCAACGAGCAGTACTTC.

The chain has TRBV2 and TRBJ1-2; D may be TRBD1 (5 bases). Germline-derived CDR1 and CDR2 are SNHLY and FYNNEI. Trimming left V 6 bases short and J 4 bases short, with 9 bases between. CDR3 length: 12 amino acids. CDR3 amino acids: CASSTGAYGYTF. The CDR3 DNA follows: TGTGCCAGCAGCACCGGGGCCTATGGCTACACCTTC.

This clone was observed a few times. This rearrangement joins TRBV29-1 to TRBJ2-7, with a tentative D call TRBD1 (6 bases). The CDR3 extends over 11 amino acids. Trimming left V 0 bases short and J 7 bases short, with 7 bases between. CDR1 SQVTM and CDR2 ANQGSEA come from the germline V gene. In DNA, the CDR3 is TGCAGCGTTGAAGAGCAGGGGGAGCAGTACTTC. This codes for CSVEEQGEQYF.

The chain is built from TRBV29-1 and TRBJ1-2; 8 bases map to TRBD1. This CDR3 spans 13 amino acids. Germline V gene sequence: CDR1 SQVTM, CDR2 ANQGSEA. With V trimmed by 6 bases and J by 4 bases, 7 bases remained unmatched. The CDR3 sequence is CSVEGQDAYGYTF. In DNA, the CDR3 is TGCAGCGTAGAGGGACAGGACGCCTATGGCTACACCTTC.

The gene calls are TRBV5-1 and TRBJ2-1; D could derive from TRBD1 or TRBD2 (6 bases each). The CDR3 is 16 amino acids. From germline, CDR1 is SGHRS and CDR2 YFSETQ. V was clipped by 4 bases and J by 8 bases, with 22 bases between them. In DNA form, the CDR3 reads TGCGCCAGCAGCCACCTGGGGGGCGTCGCTCGAGATGAGCAGTTCTTC. Residues: CASSHLGGVARDEQFF.

This chain connects TRBV19 to TRBJ2-2; 11 nucleotides line up with TRBD1. Germline CDR1 LNHDA, CDR2 SQIVND (reference sequence). Losses at the gene ends were 3 bases for V and 6 bases for J; bases not matched to a gene: 0. The CDR3 consists of 14 residues. CDR3 coding DNA: TGTGCCAGTAGTATGGGACAGGGGGCCGGGGAGCTGTTTTTT. Translating it yields CASSMGQGAGELFF.

This chain links TRBV4-1 with TRBJ1-1; D perhaps matches TRBD1 (6 bases). CDR1 and CDR2 from the germline V gene are MGHRA and YSYEKL. The CDR3 covers 15 residues. Trimming took 3 bases from V and 2 from J, leaving 13 bases between them. CDR3 sequence (DNA): TGCGCCAGCAGCCAGGGGGGGGCAGATAACACTGAAGCTTTCTTT. Translating gives CASSQGGADNTEAFF.

The rearrangement links TRBV7-6 to TRBJ1-1, with 7 positions matching TRBD1. Germline V gene lookup returns CDR1 SGHVS and CDR2 FNYEAQ. This CDR3 contains 14 residues. V was pared by 1 base and J by 1 base, with 0 bases of the junction left unmatched. CDR3 in DNA: TGTGCCAGCAGCTTAGGGACAGGGAACACTGAAGCTTTCTTT. Protein: CASSLGTGNTEAFF.

CDR3 loop: CASSLAAGARRLEQFF. CDR3 nucleotides: TGTGCCAGCAGCTTGGCCGCGGGGGCGAGACGTCTTGAGCAGTTCTTC. The gene calls are TRBV5-6 and TRBJ2-1; D is perhaps TRBD2 (7 bases). There are 16 residues in the CDR3. Trimming cost V 0 bases and J 9 bases, with 19 bases left between them. The germline V gene has CDR1 SGHDT and CDR2 YYEEEE.